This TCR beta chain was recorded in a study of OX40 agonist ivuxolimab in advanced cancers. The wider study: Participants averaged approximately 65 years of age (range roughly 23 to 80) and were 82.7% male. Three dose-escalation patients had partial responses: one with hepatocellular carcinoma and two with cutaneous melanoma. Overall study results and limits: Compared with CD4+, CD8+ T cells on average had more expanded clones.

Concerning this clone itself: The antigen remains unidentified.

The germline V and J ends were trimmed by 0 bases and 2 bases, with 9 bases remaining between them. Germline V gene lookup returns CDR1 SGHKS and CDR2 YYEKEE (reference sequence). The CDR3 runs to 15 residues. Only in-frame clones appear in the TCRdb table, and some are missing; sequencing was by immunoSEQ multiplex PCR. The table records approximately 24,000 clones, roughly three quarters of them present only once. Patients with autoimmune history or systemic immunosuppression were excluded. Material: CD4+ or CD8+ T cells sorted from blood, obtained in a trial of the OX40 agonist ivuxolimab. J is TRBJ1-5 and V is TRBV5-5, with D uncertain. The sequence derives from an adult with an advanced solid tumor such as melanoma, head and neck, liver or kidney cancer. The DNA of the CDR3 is TGTGCCAGCAGCTTGGGGTACCGTGGCAATCAGCCCCAGCATTTT. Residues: CASSLGYRGNQPQHF.